Below, 21 T cell receptor beta chains from the same sample are listed, as sequenced in a study of cytomegalovirus exposure and HLA in healthy donors. Both 60 Vbeta primers and 13 Jbeta primers went into the PCR. Sequenced by immunoSEQ multiplex PCR; TCRdb stores in-frame clones only, minus some. The table includes approximately 100,000 clones, less than 85% detected once. Input material: PBMCs. Receptor source: a man between 60 and 75 years old in good health and CMV-seronegative.

The rearrangement joins TRBV25-1 to TRBJ2-7; 8 positions match TRBD1. Losses at the gene ends were 8 bases for V and 2 bases for J; bases not matched to a gene: 8. This CDR3 spans 14 amino acids. In germline, CDR1 is MGHDK, CDR2 SYGVNS. As DNA, the CDR3 is TGTGCCAGCGGGGACAGGTCATGGGCCTACGAGCAGTACTTC. It yields the protein CASGDRSWAYEQYF.

The J gene is TRBJ1-2, the V gene TRBV4-3, with TRBD1 as a possible D gene (5 bases). Looked up from germline, CDR1 is LGHNA and CDR2 is YSLEER. The length of the CDR3 is 16 residues. The V gene lost 2 bases and the J gene lost 3 bases, with 16 bases spanning the gap. CDR3 nucleotides: TGCGCCAGCAGCCAACTACCGACAGCCCGGGACTATGGCTACACCTTC. It encodes CASSQLPTARDYGYTF.

The CDR3 DNA reads as TGTGCCAGCAGCTTGGTTCGTTCGTCAGGGGGCCCATCCTACGAGCAGTACGTC. Translation: CASSLVRSSGGPSYEQYV. The V gene is TRBV5-4, the J gene TRBJ2-7, with 8 bases fitting TRBD1. CDR3 length equals 18 residues. V was clipped by 0 bases and J by 1 base; unmatched bases: 12. Germline loops: CDR1 SGHNT, CDR2 YYREEE (reference sequence).

The chain employs TRBV5-1 and TRBJ1-4; 9 positions agree with TRBD1. Trimming removed 4 bases from V and 7 bases from J; junction bases left unmatched: 5. The germline V gene encodes CDR1 SGHRS and CDR2 YFSETQ. CDR3 length: 14 residues. The DNA of the CDR3 is TGCGCCAGCAGCACGGGACAGGGAGCTGAAAAACTGTTTTTT. Its protein product is CASSTGQGAEKLFF.

The chain links TRBV2 to TRBJ2-5; perhaps TRBD2 as D (6 bases). The CDR3 extends over 12 amino acids. Germline CDR1 reads SNHLY; CDR2 reads FYNNEI. V lost 6 bases, J lost 5 bases, and 10 bases lay in between. CDR3 nucleotide sequence: TGTGCCAGCAGGTTGGCGGGGGAGACCCAGTACTTC. Translation: CASRLAGETQYF.

This rearrangement joins TRBV6-5 to TRBJ1-1; 7 bases are a match to TRBD1. Unmatched junction bases numbered 0, after V lost 8 bases and J lost 0 bases. The CDR3 covers 12 residues. From germline, CDR1 is MNHEY and CDR2 SVGAGI. CDR3 bases: TGTGCCAGCGGGACAGTGAACACTGAAGCTTTCTTT. Translated, it gives CASGTVNTEAFF.

The CDR3 DNA is TGTGCCAGTACCGCATATTACTTGGGCGCTGAAGCTTTCTTT. Residues: CASTAYYLGAEAFF. The chain is built from TRBV19 and TRBJ1-1; no clear D gene. There are 14 residues in the CDR3. V shed 7 bases and J shed 6 bases, with 18 bases lying between them. Looked up from germline, CDR1 is LNHDA and CDR2 is SQIVND (reference sequence). The full variable domain, in which reference TRBV19 and TRBJ1-1 provide the parts outside the CDR3, is DGGITQSPKYLFRKEGQNVTLSCEQNLNHDAMYWYRQDPGQGLRLIYYSQIVNDFQKGDIAEGYSVSREKKESFPLTVTSAQKNPTAFYLCASTAYYLGAEAFFGQGTRLTVV.

The chain combines TRBV18 with TRBJ1-4, with D possibly matching TRBD1 (5 bases). CDR1 is KGHSH and CDR2 is LQKENI in the germline V gene. The CDR3 has 13 residues. Trimming stripped 4 bases from V and 4 bases from J, with 7 bases between. CDR3 sequence (DNA): TGTGCCAGCTCACAGGGGCGTAATGAAAAACTGTTTTTT. It is translated as CASSQGRNEKLFF.

This clone has a single count. The chain has TRBV5-1 and TRBJ1-4, with 9 nucleotides matching TRBD1. In germline, CDR1 is SGHRS, CDR2 YFSETQ. The CDR3 has 16 residues. Unmatched junction bases numbered 2, after V lost 1 base and J lost 1 base. DNA of the CDR3: TGCGCCAGCAGCTTGACAGGGGGCTTAACTAATGAAAAACTGTTTTTT. It codes for CASSLTGGLTNEKLFF.

In this sample, this clone turned up once. The chain uses TRBV28 and TRBJ2-6, with TRBD2 matching over 7 bases. Germline CDR1 and CDR2: MDHEN and SYDVKM. The CDR3 spans 17 residues. Trimming removed 4 bases from V and 0 bases from J; junction bases left unmatched: 6. The DNA of the CDR3 is TGTGCCAGCAGTTCGGGGGGACTGAACTCTGGGGCCAACGTCCTGACTTTC. It codes for CASSSGGLNSGANVLTF.

The CDR3 region is CASSLEQGYYGYTF. CDR3 in DNA: TGTGCCAGCAGCTTGGAACAGGGGTACTATGGCTACACCTTC. The chain combines TRBV5-4 with TRBJ1-2; 7 positions agree with TRBD1. This CDR3 has 14 amino acids. Looked up from germline, CDR1 is SGHNT and CDR2 is YYREEE (reference sequence). J was trimmed by 3 bases and V by 0 bases; bases with no gene match: 2.

This clone occurred a few times. V gene TRBV2 combines with J gene TRBJ2-3; 7 positions match TRBD2. Per the germline V gene, CDR1 is SNHLY and CDR2 is FYNNEI. This CDR3 has 15 residues. V lost 6 bases and J lost 5; bases outside the gene matches: 11. The CDR3 DNA reads TGTGCCAGCAGGGGAGGGCCCGGGGGGAAAGATACGCAGTATTTT. It yields the protein CASRGGPGGKDTQYF.

This clone has just one count. The genes are TRBV7-8 and TRBJ2-2, with TRBD2 matching over 7 bases. This CDR3 region has 14 residues. In germline, CDR1 is SGHVS, CDR2 FQNEAQ. With 2 bases clipped from V and 5 bases from J, the junction kept 2 bases outside the gene matches. CDR3 in DNA: TGTGCCAGCAGCTTACTAGCGGCGACCGGGGAGCTGTTTTTT. Its protein product is CASSLLAATGELFF.

The chain is built from TRBV7-8 and TRBJ2-3, with 7 bases identical to TRBD1. Germline V lookup: CDR1 SGHVS, CDR2 FQNEAQ. The CDR3 covers 16 residues. Losses at the gene ends were 4 bases for V and 2 bases for J; bases not matched to a gene: 9. As DNA, the CDR3 is TGTGCCAGCAGCTCCCCGCGGACAGGAAACACAGATACGCAGTATTTT. Its translation is CASSSPRTGNTDTQYF.

The chain couples TRBV7-9 to TRBJ2-3, with a tentative D call TRBD1 (5 bases). The V and J ends lost 0 bases and 4 bases respectively, with 11 bases between them. The CDR3 has 15 amino acids. Germline V CDR1 and CDR2: SEHNR, FQNEAQ (reference sequence). In DNA, the CDR3 is TGTGCCAGCAGCTTAGCCGAGACAGTGCCAGATACGCAGTATTTT. Translation gives CASSLAETVPDTQYF. The variable domain in full, completed from reference TRBV7-9 and TRBJ2-3, reads DTGVSQNPRHKITKRGQNVTFRCDPISEHNRLYWYRQTLGQGPEFLTYFQNEAQLEKSRLLSDRFSAERPKGSFSTLEIQRTEQGDSAMYLCASSLAETVPDTQYFGPGTRLTVL.

This clone was observed a single time. The V call is TRBV7-2, the J call TRBJ1-3; D is uncertain. V lost 0 bases, J lost 0 bases, and 9 bases lay in between. The CDR3 loop spans 16 amino acids. Per germline, CDR1 SGHTA and CDR2 FQGNSA. CDR3 protein: CASSLAGPASGNTIYF. DNA of the CDR3: TGTGCCAGCAGCTTAGCGGGCCCGGCCTCTGGAAACACCATATATTTT.

The V and J genes are TRBV7-3 and TRBJ1-1; possible D gene TRBD1, 5 bases. Trimming shortened V by 5 bases and J by 1 base, and 14 bases separated the two germline ends. This CDR3 is 15 amino acids long. Germline-derived CDR1 and CDR2 are SGHTA and FQGTGA. As DNA, the CDR3 is TGTGCCAGCAGCCCCCAGGGTACGTCGAACACTGAAGCTTTCTTT. Amino acid sequence: CASSPQGTSNTEAFF.

V gene TRBV5-4 combines with J gene TRBJ1-2, with 7 bases matching TRBD1. V was clipped by 1 base and J by 10 bases; unmatched bases: 1. Germline assignment: CDR1 SGHNT and CDR2 YYREEE (reference sequence). The CDR3 has 11 amino acids. CDR3 coding DNA: TGTGCCAGCAGCTTGACAGGGGTCTACACCTTC. It codes for CASSLTGVYTF. The variable domain in full, completed from reference TRBV5-4 and TRBJ1-2, reads ETGVTQSPTHLIKTRGQQVTLRCSSQSGHNTVSWYQQALGQGPQFIFQYYREEENGRGNFPPRFSGLQFPNYSSELNVNALELDDSALYLCASSLTGVYTFGSGTRLTVV.

The chain joins TRBV18 to TRBJ1-5; tentatively, D is TRBD1 (5 bases). Germline lookup yields CDR1 KGHSH and CDR2 LQKENI. V lost 4 bases and J lost 1, with 11 bases in between. The CDR3 has 15 residues. CDR3 bases: TGTGCCAGCTCACAGACTCGGACAAGCAATCAGCCCCAGCATTTT. This sequence encodes CASSQTRTSNQPQHF.

The V gene is TRBV7-2, the J gene TRBJ2-4, with D possibly matching TRBD2 (7 bases). CDR3 length equals 14 residues. With 5 bases removed from V and 9 bases from J, the gap between germline ends came to 17 bases. Per the germline V gene, CDR1 is SGHTA and CDR2 is FQGNSA. The CDR3 is CASSERGGARIQYF. CDR3 coding DNA: TGTGCCAGCAGCGAAAGAGGGGGGGCTCGCATTCAGTACTTC.

The sample holds a few counts of this clone. This chain links TRBV6-1 with TRBJ2-6; weak D call: TRBD2 (5 bases). The CDR3 totals 18 residues. Germline CDR1 MNHNS, CDR2 SASEGT. V lost 2 bases, J lost 2 bases, and 16 bases lay in between. The CDR3 DNA is TGTGCCAGCAGTGAACAGGAAAGCGGATCAGCTGGGGCCAACGTCCTGACTTTC. Translating it yields CASSEQESGSAGANVLTF.